Each of the 9 T cell receptor beta chains below was sequenced from the same sample in a study of CD8+ T cells in alopecia areata. Treatment denoted: oral pan-JAK inhibitor, 5-10 mg twice daily. Extraction of RNA preceded its reverse transcription into cDNA, which served as the sequencing template. TCRdb's copy holds only in-frame clones and misses some; the assay was immunoSEQ multiplex PCR. This table holds about 88,000 clones, roughly 47% found once. Sequenced material: CD8+ T cells sorted from blood, taken at week 24, from a patient treated with tofacitinib. These receptors originate from a human donor with alopecia areata.

This chain connects TRBV9 to TRBJ2-1; D may be TRBD2 (5 bases). The CDR3 covers 14 residues. The germline gives CDR1 SGDLS, CDR2 YYNGEE. V was pared by 2 bases and J by 2 bases, with 8 bases between. The CDR3 coding sequence is TGTGCCAGCAGCGTCAATAGCGCCTACAATGAGCAGTTCTTC. It specifies CASSVNSAYNEQFF.

This clone was seen only a few times. This sequence joins TRBV2 and TRBJ2-6; tentative D call: TRBD1 (7 bases). The CDR3 is 15 residues long. Trimming pared 6 bases from V and 0 bases from J, leaving 9 bases between. Germline loops: CDR1 SNHLY, CDR2 FYNNEI. The CDR3 spells CASREGASGANVLTF. The CDR3 nucleotides read TGTGCCAGCAGGGAGGGGGCCTCTGGGGCCAACGTCCTGACTTTC.

The V and J genes are TRBV7-8 and TRBJ1-1, with a possible D match to TRBD1 (6 bases). Germline CDR1 and CDR2: SGHVS and FQNEAQ. Trimming removed 1 base at V and 3 bases at J, with 12 bases between. This CDR3 is built from 15 residues. CDR3 bases: TGTGCCAGCAGCTTAGTTGGCAGGGGCTACACTGAAGCTTTCTTT. Protein: CASSLVGRGYTEAFF.

On this clone: One end of the junction is discordant with germline, which a read error may explain. This rearrangement joins TRBV4-3 to TRBJ1-5, with D unresolved. The germline V gene encodes CDR1 LGHNA and CDR2 YSLEER. CDR3 size: 15 residues. CDR3 sequence reads: CASSQDRSGDQPQHF. The DNA for the CDR3 is TGCGCCAGCAGCCAAGATAGGAGCGGGGATCAACCCCAGCATTTT.

This clone has just a few counts. The chain combines TRBV27 with TRBJ2-1; D unclear. Germline CDR1 reads MNHEY; CDR2 reads SMNVEV (reference sequence). This CDR3 is built from 15 residues. Trimming stripped 10 bases from V and 8 bases from J, with 24 bases between. The DNA for the CDR3 is TGTGCCATCTCCTCCCAGGTGGGCCCGTCCTATGAGCAGTTCTTC. The encoded protein is CAISSQVGPSYEQFF.

CDR3 DNA sequence: TGTGCCAGCAGCCCCCCGGGGGGAGGTTACAATGAGCAGTTCTTC. This sequence encodes CASSPPGGGYNEQFF. The chain links TRBV7-9 to TRBJ2-1, with 7 bases identical to TRBD2. After removal of 5 bases from V and 4 bases from J, the junction contained 8 bases not matched to a gene. This CDR3 region has 15 residues. The germline CDR1 and CDR2 sequences are SEHNR and FQNEAQ (reference sequence).

The chain uses TRBV20-1 and TRBJ1-2; no reliable D call. The CDR3 has 9 amino acids. The V gene lost 3 bases and the J gene lost 5 bases, with 1 base spanning the gap. Germline V CDR1 and CDR2: DFQATT, SNEGSKA (reference sequence). DNA of the CDR3: TGCAGTGCTAGTTATGGCTACACCTTC. This sequence encodes CSASYGYTF.

The V and J genes are TRBV27 and TRBJ1-3, with a possible D match to TRBD1 (5 bases). This CDR3 is built from 16 residues. V dropped 5 bases and J dropped 0 bases, with 14 bases sitting between them. CDR1 and CDR2 (germline): MNHEY, SMNVEV (reference sequence). For the CDR3, the DNA is TGTGCCAGCAGTATGAGGGGCAGCTACTCTGGAAACACCATATATTTT. It translates to CASSMRGSYSGNTIYF.

The rearrangement links TRBV4-1 to TRBJ2-7, with D tentatively TRBD2 (6 bases). Germline V gives CDR1 MGHRA, CDR2 YSYEKL. This CDR3 has 16 residues. V lost 2 bases and J 0 bases, leaving 14 bases between the germline ends. CDR3 coding DNA: TGCGCCAGCAGCCAACCCCCGGGGGTCCTCTCCTACGAGCAGTACTTC. Translation gives CASSQPPGVLSYEQYF.